Listed below are T cell receptor beta chains from one sample, sequenced in a study of cytotoxic CD8 clonotypes in ibrutinib-treated CLL. Profiled with immunoSEQ multiplex PCR; TCRdb holds only in-frame clones, not every one. The sample records around 250,000 clones, under 80% being singletons. The specimen was PBMCs, collected after 24 months of ibrutinib treatment. The receptors come from a human donor with chronic lymphocytic leukemia. CDR3s include the opening cysteine and the closing phenylalanine or tryptophan. Clone sizes are given selectively: once, few, many, or a class where the clone is expanded.

J gene: TRBJ1-3; clone size: NA; V gene: TRBV6-6; CDR3 protein: CASSWDRAGNTIYF
J gene: TRBJ2-7; clone size: few; V gene: TRBV4-2; CDR3 protein: CASSPTAGTGPDEQYF
J gene: TRBJ2-1; clone size: NA; V gene: TRBV28; CDR3 protein: CASSSSPTSSEQFF
J gene: TRBJ1-2; clone size: NA; V gene: TRBV7-3; CDR3 protein: CASSREQGIGGYTF
J gene: TRBJ1-5; clone size: NA; V gene: TRBV19; CDR3 protein: CASRGLYGDQPQHF
J gene: TRBJ1-1; clone size: once; V gene: TRBV13; CDR3 protein: CASSLWRRLNTEAFF
J gene: TRBJ1-2; clone size: NA; V gene: TRBV29-1; CDR3 protein: CSAGQGAEGYTF
J gene: TRBJ1-1; clone size: few; V gene: TRBV30; CDR3 protein: CAWERGGWTEAFF
J gene: TRBJ1-1; clone size: NA; V gene: TRBV10-3; CDR3 protein: CAITPSQQGIGTEAFF
J gene: TRBJ2-7; clone size: few; V gene: TRBV19; CDR3 protein: CASSISNYEQYF
J gene: TRBJ1-1; clone size: NA; V gene: TRBV29-1; CDR3 protein: CSVDRVGPALNTEAFF
J gene: TRBJ1-1; clone size: NA; V gene: TRBV5-1; CDR3 protein: CASSLVGGDTEAFF
J gene: TRBJ2-7; clone size: NA; V gene: TRBV30; CDR3 protein: CAWRLAGAVQYF
J gene: TRBJ2-5; clone size: few; V gene: TRBV6-5; CDR3 protein: CASSYQGWETQYF
J gene: TRBJ2-1; clone size: NA; V gene: TRBV7-3; CDR3 protein: CASQPRGPPRDNEQFF
J gene: TRBJ2-7; clone size: NA; V gene: TRBV5-1; CDR3 protein: CASSLGQGDEQYF
J gene: TRBJ1-1; clone size: NA; V gene: TRBV9; CDR3 protein: CASSVEGGNTEAFF
J gene: TRBJ1-4; clone size: NA; V gene: TRBV30; CDR3 protein: CACQRDRDRLF
J gene: TRBJ2-7; clone size: few; V gene: TRBV10-1; CDR3 protein: CASSEGLASYEQYF
J gene: TRBJ2-7; clone size: NA; V gene: TRBV18; CDR3 protein: CASSPRGYAYEQYF
J gene: TRBJ2-5; clone size: NA; V gene: TRBV7-2; CDR3 protein: CASSSQETQYF
J gene: TRBJ2-7; clone size: few; V gene: TRBV7-9; CDR3 protein: CASTATYEQYF
J gene: TRBJ2-3; clone size: few; V gene: TRBV9; CDR3 protein: CASSVLSTDTQYF
J gene: TRBJ2-2; clone size: NA; V gene: TRBV11-2; CDR3 protein: CASSPRSGLAGGTGELFF
J gene: TRBJ2-3; clone size: NA; V gene: TRBV30; CDR3 protein: CAWAGTGTDTQYF
J gene: TRBJ2-7; clone size: few; V gene: TRBV27; CDR3 protein: CASSYTRYEQYF
J gene: TRBJ2-7; clone size: few; V gene: TRBV6-5; CDR3 protein: CASSKDRPRDYEQYF
J gene: TRBJ2-5; clone size: NA; V gene: TRBV9; CDR3 protein: CASSVDSSGQETQYF
J gene: TRBJ2-7; clone size: NA; V gene: TRBV11-3; CDR3 protein: CASSAGYEQYF
J gene: TRBJ2-1; clone size: NA; V gene: TRBV6-5; CDR3 protein: CASSYGSTMHEQFF
J gene: TRBJ2-7; clone size: NA; V gene: TRBV10-3; CDR3 protein: CAISLGTGGVEQYF
J gene: TRBJ2-7; clone size: NA; V gene: TRBV6-5; CDR3 protein: CASSLGVLGEQYF
J gene: TRBJ2-7; clone size: NA; V gene: TRBV30; CDR3 protein: CAWTHGIDRGNEQYF